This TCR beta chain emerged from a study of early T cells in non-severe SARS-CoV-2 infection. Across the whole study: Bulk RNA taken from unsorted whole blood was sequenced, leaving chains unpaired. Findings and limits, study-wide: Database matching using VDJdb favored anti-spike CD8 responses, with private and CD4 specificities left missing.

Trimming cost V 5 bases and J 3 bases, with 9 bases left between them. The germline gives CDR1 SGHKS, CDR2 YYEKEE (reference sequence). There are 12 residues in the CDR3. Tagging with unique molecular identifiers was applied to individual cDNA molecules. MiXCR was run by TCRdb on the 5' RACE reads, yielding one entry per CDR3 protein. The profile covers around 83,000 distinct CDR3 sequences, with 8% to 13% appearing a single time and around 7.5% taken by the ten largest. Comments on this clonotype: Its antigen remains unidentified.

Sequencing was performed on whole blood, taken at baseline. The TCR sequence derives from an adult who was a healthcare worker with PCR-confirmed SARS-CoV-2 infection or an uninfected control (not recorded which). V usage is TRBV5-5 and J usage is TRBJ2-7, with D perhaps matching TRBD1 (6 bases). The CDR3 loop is CASSVDSYEQYF. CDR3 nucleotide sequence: TGTGCCAGCAGTGTGGACAGCTACGAGCAGTACTTC.